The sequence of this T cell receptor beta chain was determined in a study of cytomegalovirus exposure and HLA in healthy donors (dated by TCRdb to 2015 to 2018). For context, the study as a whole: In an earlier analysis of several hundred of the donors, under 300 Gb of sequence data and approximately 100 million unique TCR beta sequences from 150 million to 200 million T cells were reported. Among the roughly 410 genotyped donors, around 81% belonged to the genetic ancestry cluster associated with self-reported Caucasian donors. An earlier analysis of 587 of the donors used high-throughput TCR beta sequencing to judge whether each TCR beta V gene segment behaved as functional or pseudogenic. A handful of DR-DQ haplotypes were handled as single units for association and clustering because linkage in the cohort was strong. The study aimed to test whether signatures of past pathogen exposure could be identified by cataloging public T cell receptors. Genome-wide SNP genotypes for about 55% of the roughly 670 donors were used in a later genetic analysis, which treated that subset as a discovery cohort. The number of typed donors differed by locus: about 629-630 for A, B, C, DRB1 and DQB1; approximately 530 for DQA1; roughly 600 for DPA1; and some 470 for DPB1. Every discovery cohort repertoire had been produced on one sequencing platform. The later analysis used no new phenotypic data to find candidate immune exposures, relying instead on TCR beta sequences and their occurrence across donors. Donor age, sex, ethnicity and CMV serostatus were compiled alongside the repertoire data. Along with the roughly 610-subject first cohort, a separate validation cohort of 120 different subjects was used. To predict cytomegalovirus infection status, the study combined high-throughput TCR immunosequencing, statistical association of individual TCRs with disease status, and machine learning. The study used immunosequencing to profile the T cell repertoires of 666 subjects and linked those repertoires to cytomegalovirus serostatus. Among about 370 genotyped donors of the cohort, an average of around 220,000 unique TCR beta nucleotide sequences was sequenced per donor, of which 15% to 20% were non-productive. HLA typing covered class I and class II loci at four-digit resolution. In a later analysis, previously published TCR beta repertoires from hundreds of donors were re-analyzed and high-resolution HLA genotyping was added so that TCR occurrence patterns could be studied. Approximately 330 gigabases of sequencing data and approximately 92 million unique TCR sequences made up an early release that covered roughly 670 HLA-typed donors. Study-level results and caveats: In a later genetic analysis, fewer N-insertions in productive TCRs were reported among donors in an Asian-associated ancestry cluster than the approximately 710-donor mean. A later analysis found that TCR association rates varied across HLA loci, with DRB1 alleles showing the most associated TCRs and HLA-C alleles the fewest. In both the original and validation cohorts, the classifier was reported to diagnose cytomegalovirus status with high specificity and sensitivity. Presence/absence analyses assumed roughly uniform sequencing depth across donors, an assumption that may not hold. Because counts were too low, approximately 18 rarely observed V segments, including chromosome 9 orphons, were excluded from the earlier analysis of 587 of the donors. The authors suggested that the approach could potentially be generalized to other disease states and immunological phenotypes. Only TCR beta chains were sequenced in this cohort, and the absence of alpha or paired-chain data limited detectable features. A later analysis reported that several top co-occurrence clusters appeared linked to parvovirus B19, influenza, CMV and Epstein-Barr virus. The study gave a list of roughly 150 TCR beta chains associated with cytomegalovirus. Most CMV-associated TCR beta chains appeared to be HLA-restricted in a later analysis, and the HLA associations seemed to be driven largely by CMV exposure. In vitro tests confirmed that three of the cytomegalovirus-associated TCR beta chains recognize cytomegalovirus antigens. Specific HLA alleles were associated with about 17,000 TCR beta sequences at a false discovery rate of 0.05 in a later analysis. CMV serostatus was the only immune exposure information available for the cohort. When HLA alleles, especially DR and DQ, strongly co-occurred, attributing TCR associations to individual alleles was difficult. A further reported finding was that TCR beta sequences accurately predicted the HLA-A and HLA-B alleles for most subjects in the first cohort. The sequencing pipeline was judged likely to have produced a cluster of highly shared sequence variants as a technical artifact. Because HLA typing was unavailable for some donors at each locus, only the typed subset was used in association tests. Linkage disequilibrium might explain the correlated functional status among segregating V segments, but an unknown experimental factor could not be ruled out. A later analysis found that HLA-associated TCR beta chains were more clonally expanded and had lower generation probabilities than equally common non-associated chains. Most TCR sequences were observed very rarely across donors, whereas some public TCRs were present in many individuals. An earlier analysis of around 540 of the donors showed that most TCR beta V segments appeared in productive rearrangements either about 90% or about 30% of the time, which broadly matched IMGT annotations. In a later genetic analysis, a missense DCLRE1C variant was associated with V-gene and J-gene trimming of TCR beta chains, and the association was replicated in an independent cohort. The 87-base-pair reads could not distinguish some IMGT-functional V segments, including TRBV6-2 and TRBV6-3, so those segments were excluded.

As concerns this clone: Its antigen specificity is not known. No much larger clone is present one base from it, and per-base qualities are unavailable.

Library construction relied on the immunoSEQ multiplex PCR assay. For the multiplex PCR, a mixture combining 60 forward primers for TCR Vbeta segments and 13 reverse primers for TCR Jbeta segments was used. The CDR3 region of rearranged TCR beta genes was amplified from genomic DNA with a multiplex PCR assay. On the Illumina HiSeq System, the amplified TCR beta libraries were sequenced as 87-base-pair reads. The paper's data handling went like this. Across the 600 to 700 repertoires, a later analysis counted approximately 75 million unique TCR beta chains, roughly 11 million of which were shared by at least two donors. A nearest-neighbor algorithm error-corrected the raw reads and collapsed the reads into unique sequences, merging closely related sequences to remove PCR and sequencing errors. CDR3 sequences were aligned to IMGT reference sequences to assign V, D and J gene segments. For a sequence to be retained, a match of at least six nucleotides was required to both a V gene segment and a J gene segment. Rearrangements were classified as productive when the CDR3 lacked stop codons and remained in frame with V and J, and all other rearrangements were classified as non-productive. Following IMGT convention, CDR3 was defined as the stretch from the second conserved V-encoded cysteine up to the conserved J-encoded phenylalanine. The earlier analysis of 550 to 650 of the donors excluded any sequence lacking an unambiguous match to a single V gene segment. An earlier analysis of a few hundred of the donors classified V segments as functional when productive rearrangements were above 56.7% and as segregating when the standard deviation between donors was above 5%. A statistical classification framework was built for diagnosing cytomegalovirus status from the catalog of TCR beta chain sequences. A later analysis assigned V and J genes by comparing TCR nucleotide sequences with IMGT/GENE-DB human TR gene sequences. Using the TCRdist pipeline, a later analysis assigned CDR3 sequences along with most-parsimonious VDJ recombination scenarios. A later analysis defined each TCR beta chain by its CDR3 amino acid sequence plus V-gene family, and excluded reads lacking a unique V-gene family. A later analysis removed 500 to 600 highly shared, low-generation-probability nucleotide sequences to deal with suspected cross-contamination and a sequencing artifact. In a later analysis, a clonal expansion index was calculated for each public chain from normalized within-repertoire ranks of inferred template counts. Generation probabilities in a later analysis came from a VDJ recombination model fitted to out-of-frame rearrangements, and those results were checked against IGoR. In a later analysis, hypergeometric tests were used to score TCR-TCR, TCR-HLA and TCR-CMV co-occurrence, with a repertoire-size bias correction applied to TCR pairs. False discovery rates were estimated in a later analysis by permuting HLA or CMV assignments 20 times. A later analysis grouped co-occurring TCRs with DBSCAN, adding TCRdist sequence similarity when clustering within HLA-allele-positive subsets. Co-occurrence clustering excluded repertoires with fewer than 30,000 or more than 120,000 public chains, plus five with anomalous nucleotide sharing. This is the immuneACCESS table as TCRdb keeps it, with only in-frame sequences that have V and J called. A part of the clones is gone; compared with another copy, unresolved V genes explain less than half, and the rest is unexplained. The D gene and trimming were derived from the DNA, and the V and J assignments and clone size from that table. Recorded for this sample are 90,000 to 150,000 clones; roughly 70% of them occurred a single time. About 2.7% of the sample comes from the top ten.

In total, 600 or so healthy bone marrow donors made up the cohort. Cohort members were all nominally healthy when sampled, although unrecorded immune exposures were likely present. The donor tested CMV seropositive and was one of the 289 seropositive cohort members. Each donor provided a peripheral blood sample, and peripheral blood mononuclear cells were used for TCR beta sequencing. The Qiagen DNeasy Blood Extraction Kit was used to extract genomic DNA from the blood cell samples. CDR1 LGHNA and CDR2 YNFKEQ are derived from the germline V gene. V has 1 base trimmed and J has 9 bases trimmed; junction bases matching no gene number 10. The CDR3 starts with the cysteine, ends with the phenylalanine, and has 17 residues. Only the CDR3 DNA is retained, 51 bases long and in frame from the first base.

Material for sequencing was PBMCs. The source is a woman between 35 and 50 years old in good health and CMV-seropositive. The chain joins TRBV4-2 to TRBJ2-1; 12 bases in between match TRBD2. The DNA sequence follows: TGTGCCAGCAGCCAAGCCACCCAGGCTAGCGGGAGGGTTGAGCAGTTCTTC. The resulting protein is CASSQATQASGRVEQFF.